This T cell receptor (beta chain) was captured in a study of T cells after yellow fever vaccination. UMIs and a universal primer site were added when TCR cDNA was made by 5'RACE template switching. Each CDR3 protein is one row after TCRdb ran MiXCR on the 5' RACE reads. The sample gives about 58,000 distinct CDR3 sequences, around 6.1% of which show up once; about a third is in the top ten. The CDR3 is 14 residues long. Trimming cost V 6 bases and J 2 bases, with 11 bases left between them. The clonotype comes from a man younger than 35 who received the YFV17D yellow fever vaccine. Sequences were derived from PBMCs, either bulk or a sorted T-cell subset (CD4+, CD8+, memory, or dextramer-sorted; not recorded which), sampled on the day of the yellow fever booster vaccination. This sequence joins TRBV12-3 or TRBV12-4 and TRBJ1-3; tentatively, D is TRBD1 (6 bases). The DNA for the CDR3 is TGTGCCAGCAGCTGGACAGCCACTGGAAACACCATATATTTT. This gives the protein CASSWTATGNTIYF.